This T cell receptor beta chain was profiled in a study of regulatory T cells in long-lasting Graves disease. Findings and caveats of the study: A greater number of public clonotypes (about 3,000) was shared by persistent patients than by new patients (approximately 880).

Combining iRepertoire HTBI primers with Arm-PCR of CDR3 regions, the authors built TCR beta libraries. In the original processing: Identification across samples found some 60 TRBV and approximately 15 TRBJ segments. TCRdb reanalysed the multiplex PCR reads using MiXCR and keeps one entry per CDR3 protein. These V and J calls rely on TCRdb rather than the paper's analysis. The data show about 400,000 distinct CDR3 sequences, with about a fifth seen just once and roughly 20% held by the top ten. The time point here: persistent/refractory GD, antithyroid drugs over 5 years with positive TRAb. PBMC RNA served as the TCR library source. Per American Thyroid Association guidelines, Graves' disease was diagnosed. Recruitment took place at an endocrinology department in Xi'an, China. This clonotype was seen many times. Its antigen is unidentified. Trimming took off 3 bases at V and 5 bases at J, with 11 bases between the two ends. Germline assignment: CDR1 SGHAT and CDR2 FQNNGV. The CDR3 has 14 residues.

The source was peripheral blood mononuclear cells (PBMCs), collected when the disease was refractory, from a patient treated with antithyroid drugs. This rearrangement joins TRBV11-2 to TRBJ2-1; D is uncertain. The origin of this receptor is a female donor with Graves disease. The CDR3 reads CASSLFYFDNEQFF. The CDR3 coding sequence is TGTGCCAGCAGCTTGTTCTATTTCGACAATGAGCAGTTCTTC.